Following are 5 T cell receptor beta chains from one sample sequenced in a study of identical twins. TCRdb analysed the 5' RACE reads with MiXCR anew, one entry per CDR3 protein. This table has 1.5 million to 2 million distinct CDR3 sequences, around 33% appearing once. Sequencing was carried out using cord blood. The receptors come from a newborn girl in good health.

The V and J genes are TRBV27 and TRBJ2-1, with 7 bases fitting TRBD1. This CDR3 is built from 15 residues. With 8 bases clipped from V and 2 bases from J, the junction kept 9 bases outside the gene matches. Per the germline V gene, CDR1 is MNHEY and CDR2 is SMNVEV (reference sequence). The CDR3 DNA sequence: TGTGCCAGCTCCAGGGGGTCCCCAACCTACAATGAGCAGTTCTTC. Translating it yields CASSRGSPTYNEQFF.

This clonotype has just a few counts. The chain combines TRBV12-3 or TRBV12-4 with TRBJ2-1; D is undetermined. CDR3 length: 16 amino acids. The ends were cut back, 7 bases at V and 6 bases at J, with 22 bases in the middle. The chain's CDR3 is CASKFRLGGRINEQFF. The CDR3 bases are TGTGCCAGCAAGTTTAGGCTTGGTGGCAGGATCAATGAGCAGTTCTTC.

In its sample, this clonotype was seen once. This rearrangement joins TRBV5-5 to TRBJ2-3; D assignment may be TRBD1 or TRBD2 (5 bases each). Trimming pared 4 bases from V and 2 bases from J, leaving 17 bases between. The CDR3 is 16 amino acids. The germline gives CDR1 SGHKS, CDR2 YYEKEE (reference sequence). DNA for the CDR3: TGTGCCAGCAGCGGCACCGGGGCAACCCACACAGATACGCAGTATTTT. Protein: CASSGTGATHTDTQYF. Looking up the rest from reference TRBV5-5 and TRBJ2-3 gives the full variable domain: DAGVTQSPTHLIKTRGQQVTLRCSPISGHKSVSWYQQVLGQGPQFIFQYYEKEERGRGNFPDRFSARQFPNYSSELNVNALLLGDSALYLCASSGTGATHTDTQYFGPGTRLTVL.

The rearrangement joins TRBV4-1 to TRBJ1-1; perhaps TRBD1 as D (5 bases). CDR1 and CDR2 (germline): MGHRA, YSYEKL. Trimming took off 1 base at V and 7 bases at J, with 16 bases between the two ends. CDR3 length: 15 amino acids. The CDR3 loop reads CASSQVALGTGEAFF. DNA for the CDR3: TGCGCCAGCAGCCAAGTCGCTCTGGGGACGGGTGAAGCTTTCTTT.

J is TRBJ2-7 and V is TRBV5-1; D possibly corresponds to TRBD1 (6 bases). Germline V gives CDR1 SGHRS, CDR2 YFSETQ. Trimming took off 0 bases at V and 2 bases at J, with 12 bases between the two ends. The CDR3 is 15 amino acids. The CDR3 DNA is TGCGCCAGCAGCTTGGATGTGGGGACAACCTACGAGCAGTACTTC. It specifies CASSLDVGTTYEQYF.